These 3 T cell receptor beta chains share one sample of origin, sequenced in a study of CD8 T cells in ankylosing spondylitis. TCRdb re-called the 5' RACE reads through MiXCR, storing one row per CDR3 protein. The sample carries 300,000 to 400,000 distinct CDR3 sequences, roughly 11% recorded once. The source material was blood, either unsorted or a sorted T cell fraction (not recorded which). These receptor sequences come from a female donor with ankylosing spondylitis or in good health (not recorded which).

CDR3 sequence: CASSLLRRVQPQHF. DNA of the CDR3: TGTGCCAGCAGTTTATTAAGGAGGGTTCAGCCCCAGCATTTT. The chain recombines TRBV28 with TRBJ1-5; no firm D call. Germline CDR1 is MDHEN and CDR2 is SYDVKM. V was cut by 1 base and J by 6 bases, with 10 bases left in between. There are 14 residues in the CDR3.

In this sample, this clonotype turned up a few times. The chain couples TRBV7-6 to TRBJ1-1, with D maybe TRBD1 (5 bases). CDR3 size: 14 residues. Trimming took off 8 bases at V and 2 bases at J, with 15 bases between the two ends. Germline V CDR1 and CDR2: SGHVS, FNYEAQ. The CDR3 DNA reads TGTGCCAGCGGGGAGGGAGGGGTCAACACTGAAGCTTTCTTT. Its translation is CASGEGGVNTEAFF.

This clonotype was counted ten times or more. The chain is built from TRBV7-2 and TRBJ2-7; D is undetermined. CDR1 is SGHTA and CDR2 is FQGNSA in the germline V gene. V gave up 3 bases and J gave up 3 bases, with 6 bases separating them. The CDR3 is 12 residues long. The CDR3 nucleotides read TGTGCCAGCAGCTTCAACCTCTACGAGCAGTACTTC. Translating it yields CASSFNLYEQYF.